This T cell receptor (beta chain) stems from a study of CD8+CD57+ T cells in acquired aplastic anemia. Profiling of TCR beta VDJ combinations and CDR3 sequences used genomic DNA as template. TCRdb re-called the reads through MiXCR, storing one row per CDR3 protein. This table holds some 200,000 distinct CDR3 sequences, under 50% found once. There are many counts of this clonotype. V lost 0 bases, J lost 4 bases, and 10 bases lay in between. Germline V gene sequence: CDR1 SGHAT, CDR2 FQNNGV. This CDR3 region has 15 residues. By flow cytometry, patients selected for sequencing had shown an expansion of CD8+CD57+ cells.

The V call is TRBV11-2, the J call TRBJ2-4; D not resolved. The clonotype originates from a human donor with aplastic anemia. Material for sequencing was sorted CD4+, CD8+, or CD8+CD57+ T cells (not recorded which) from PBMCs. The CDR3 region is CASSLEGISKNIQYF. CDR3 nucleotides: TGTGCCAGCAGCTTAGAAGGGATTTCGAAAAACATTCAGTACTTC.